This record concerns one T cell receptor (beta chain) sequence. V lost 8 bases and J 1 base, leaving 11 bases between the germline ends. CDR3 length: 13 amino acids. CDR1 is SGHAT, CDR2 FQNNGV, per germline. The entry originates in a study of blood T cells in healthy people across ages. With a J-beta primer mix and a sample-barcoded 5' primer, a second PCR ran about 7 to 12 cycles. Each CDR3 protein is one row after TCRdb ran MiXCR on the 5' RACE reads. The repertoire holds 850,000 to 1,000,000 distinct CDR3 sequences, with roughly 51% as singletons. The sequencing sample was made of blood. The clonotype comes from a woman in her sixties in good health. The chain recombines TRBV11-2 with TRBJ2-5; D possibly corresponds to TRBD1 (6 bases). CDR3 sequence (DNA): TGTGCCAGCCAGGGGCCCGCCCAAGAGACCCAGTACTTC. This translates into CASQGPAQETQYF.